This T cell receptor beta chain was profiled in a study of T cell responses to AZD1222 COVID-19 vaccine. Overall study: Analysis merged second doses at about 4 or about 12 weeks. The study's findings and limits: Spike-specific TCR repertoires showed rising breadth and depth after two AZD1222 doses.

The CDR3 consists of 15 residues. V lost 3 bases and J 3 bases, leaving 14 bases between the germline ends. Germline V gives CDR1 SGHTA, CDR2 FQGNSA. Profiling relied on immunoSEQ multiplex PCR, and the TCRdb table lists in-frame clones only, not all of them. The repertoire holds 130,000 or so clones, with 65% to 90% as singletons. In regard to this clone: As yet, its antigen is unknown.

Material: peripheral blood, obtained on day 0 of AZD1222 vaccination. This clonotype originated in an adult in good health. V usage is TRBV7-2 and J usage is TRBJ1-2, with D perhaps matching TRBD1 (5 bases). CDR3 sequence: CASSLYTGGHYGYTF. DNA for the CDR3: TGTGCCAGCAGCTTGTATACGGGGGGACACTATGGCTACACCTTC.